Only a few counts were recorded for the clone carrying this TCR beta chain. This record belongs to a study of blood T cells in healthy people across ages. J lost 4 bases, V lost 3 bases, and 1 base had no gene match. CDR3 length: 13 residues. Germline CDR1 DFQATT, CDR2 SNEGSKA (reference sequence). A sample-barcoded 5' primer and a J-beta primer mix were used in a second PCR of roughly 7 to 11 cycles. TCRdb re-called the 5' RACE reads with MiXCR, one entry per CDR3 protein. The sample contains more than 500,000 distinct CDR3 sequences, about 27% of which appear only once. These data also formed part of another study, on T cells of mothers and their children.

The sequence came from a boy younger than 10 in good health. The chain recombines TRBV20-1 with TRBJ2-3; TRBD2 matches 10 bases. Specimen: blood. CDR3 DNA sequence: TGCAGTGCTAGGGGGACTAGCGCAGATACGCAGTATTTT. Translated: CSARGTSADTQYF.